These 24 T cell receptor beta chains came from one sample sequenced in a study of blood T cell repertoires in COVID-19. Repertoires were generated with immunoSEQ multiplex PCR, while TCRdb's copy carries only in-frame clones and drops some. The sample has around 370,000 clones; around nine tenths are singletons. Material for sequencing was peripheral blood. Every receptor here comes from a woman in her seventies with COVID-19, enrolled during active disease.

The chain is built from TRBV5-6 and TRBJ2-7, with 8 bases that match TRBD2. Trimming removed 6 bases from V and 0 bases from J; junction bases left unmatched: 14. From germline, CDR1 is SGHDT and CDR2 YYEEEE. The length of the CDR3 is 17 residues. The DNA for the CDR3 is TGTGCCAGCACTGTCTGGGGCGGGGGGACCCTCTCCTACGAGCAGTACTTC. It encodes CASTVWGGGTLSYEQYF. Looking up the rest from reference TRBV5-6 and TRBJ2-7 gives the full variable domain: DAGVTQSPTHLIKTRGQQVTLRCSPKSGHDTVSWYQQALGQGPQFIFQYYEEEERQRGNFPDRFSGHQFPNYSSELNVNALLLGDSALYLCASTVWGGGTLSYEQYFGPGTRLTVT.

J is TRBJ1-1 and V is TRBV21-1; TRBD1, as called in the table, went unchecked against the DNA. TRBV21-1 is noted as a pseudogene. CDR3 size: 14 residues. The CDR3 nucleotides are TGTGCCAGCAGCAGGTCGGACAGAAAAACTGAAGCTTTCTTT. Translated: CASSRSDRKTEAFF.

The chain combines TRBV6-5 with TRBJ2-7; TRBD2 matches 8 bases. Trimming removed 6 bases from V and 2 bases from J; junction bases left unmatched: 9. The CDR3 extends over 15 amino acids. Germline V gene sequence: CDR1 MNHEY, CDR2 SVGAGI. The CDR3 coding sequence is TGTGCCAGCAGACGTGATCCGGGACTAGCCTACGAGCAGTACTTC. Encoded protein: CASRRDPGLAYEQYF.

V and J are TRBV5-4 and TRBJ2-1; 9 bases are a match to TRBD2. This CDR3 contains 17 residues. The V gene end was trimmed by 1 base and the J gene end by 8 bases; junction bases not matched to a gene: 13. The germline V gene encodes CDR1 SGHNT and CDR2 YYREEE (reference sequence). The CDR3 DNA reads TGTGCCAGCAGCTTGTTGGTCGGCGGGGGGGCTACTGATGAGCAGTTCTTC. Protein sequence: CASSLLVGGGATDEQFF.

V usage is TRBV7-9 and J usage is TRBJ1-4, with D tentatively TRBD1 (5 bases). V lost 5 bases, J lost 11 bases, and 24 bases lay in between. This CDR3 is built from 16 residues. Germline-derived CDR1 and CDR2 are SEHNR and FQNEAQ (reference sequence). This CDR3 reads CASSLGPGSVVLKLFF. CDR3 DNA sequence: TGTGCCAGCAGCCTAGGCCCAGGGTCTGTCGTCTTGAAACTGTTTTTT.

J is TRBJ1-1 and V is TRBV12-5; D remains unclear. Trimming removed 0 bases from V and 0 bases from J, with 14 bases in between. This CDR3 contains 17 residues. Germline V gene lookup returns CDR1 LGHNT and CDR2 FRNRAP. The chain's CDR3 is CASGLVLLAPMNTEAFF. Written as DNA, the CDR3 is TGTGCTAGTGGTTTGGTACTATTAGCTCCAATGAACACTGAAGCTTTCTTT. Drawing the rest from reference TRBV12-5 and TRBJ1-1, the complete variable domain is DARVTQTPRHKVTEMGQEVTMRCQPILGHNTVFWYRQTMMQGLELLAYFRNRAPLDDSGMPKDRFSAEMPDATLATLKIQPSEPRDSAVYFCASGLVLLAPMNTEAFFGQGTRLTVV.

CDR3 in DNA: TGTGCCAGCAGCCGCGGACTAGCGGGGACTAGCACAGATACGCAGTATTTT. It specifies CASSRGLAGTSTDTQYF. The rearrangement uses TRBV3-1 (or the pseudogene TRBV3-2) and TRBJ2-3, with 12 bases aligning to TRBD2. There are 17 residues in the CDR3. Germline V gene sequence: CDR1 LGHDT, CDR2 YNNKEL (reference sequence). J lost 0 bases, V lost 4 bases, and 5 bases had no gene match.

The chain couples TRBV7-2 to TRBJ1-2; tentative D call: TRBD1 (5 bases). This CDR3 comprises 14 residues. The germline V gene has CDR1 SGHTA and CDR2 FQGNSA. V lost 7 bases to trimming and J lost 8 bases, with 20 bases between them. The DNA for the CDR3 is TGTGCCAGCACGCAGGTTACCGTGGCAGGGGGCTACACCTTC. This encodes CASTQVTVAGGYTF.

The sample holds a few counts of this clone. The chain's CDR3 is CASTPGNSYNEQFF. Written as DNA, the CDR3 is TGTGCCAGCACCCCAGGGAACTCCTACAATGAGCAGTTCTTC. V usage is TRBV7-2 and J usage is TRBJ2-1; a weak D match, TRBD1 (5 bases). The germline V gene encodes CDR1 SGHTA and CDR2 FQGNSA. The ends were cut back, 7 bases at V and 0 bases at J, with 10 bases in the middle. The CDR3 runs to 14 residues.

J is TRBJ2-4 and V is TRBV2, with a tentative D call TRBD2 (5 bases). Trimming cost V 8 bases and J 2 bases, with 10 bases left between them. Germline CDR1 is SNHLY and CDR2 is FYNNEI. The CDR3 runs to 13 residues. CDR3 loop: CASGGPPKNIQYF. The CDR3 bases are TGTGCCAGCGGAGGTCCCCCCAAAAACATTCAGTACTTC. Using reference TRBV2 and TRBJ2-4 for the parts outside the CDR3, the full variable domain is EPEVTQTPSHQVTQMGQEVILRCVPISNHLYFYWYRQILGQKVEFLVSFYNNEISEKSEIFDDQFSVERPDGSNFTLKIRSTKLEDSAMYFCASGGPPKNIQYFGAGTRLSVL.

This sequence joins TRBV7-2 and TRBJ2-1; 8 positions match TRBD2. The CDR3 is 16 amino acids. Germline V gene lookup returns CDR1 SGHTA and CDR2 FQGNSA. V lost 4 bases, J lost 6 bases, and 11 bases stayed unmatched. The CDR3 DNA sequence: TGTGCCAGCAGCTACCCGCCACCGGGACTAGGCAATGAGCAGTTCTTC. Translating it yields CASSYPPPGLGNEQFF.

This chain uses TRBV28 with TRBJ2-7, with D perhaps matching TRBD1 (6 bases). CDR3 length: 14 residues. V lost 7 bases and J 4 bases, leaving 17 bases between the germline ends. Germline V gene sequence: CDR1 MDHEN, CDR2 SYDVKM. In DNA, the CDR3 is TGTGCCAGCACCATCAACCAGGGGTCGTACGAGCAGTACTTC. Translated: CASTINQGSYEQYF.

The chain joins TRBV7-2 to TRBJ1-5, with unresolved D. Germline V gene data show CDR1 as SGHTA and CDR2 as FQGNSA. The CDR3 runs 14 residues. The V end was cut by 1 base, the J end by 7 bases, with 11 bases between. CDR3 in amino acids: CASSLDGGGQPQHF. DNA of the CDR3: TGTGCCAGCAGCTTAGACGGAGGAGGGCAGCCCCAGCATTTT. Full variable domain (rest looked up from reference TRBV7-2 and TRBJ1-5): GAGVSQSPSNKVTEKGKDVELRCDPISGHTALYWYRQSLGQGLEFLIYFQGNSAPDKSGLPSDRFSAERTGGSVSTLTIQRTQQEDSAVYLCASSLDGGGQPQHFGDGTRLSIL.

The chain recombines TRBV14 with TRBJ2-3, with D uncertain. The V end lost 3 bases, the J end lost 0 bases, and 10 bases lay between the germline ends. The CDR3 loop spans 15 amino acids. Germline V lookup: CDR1 SGHDN, CDR2 FVKESK. CDR3 bases: TGTGCCAGCAGCCATTGGCAATCTAGCACAGATACGCAGTATTTT. It translates to CASSHWQSSTDTQYF. The full variable domain, its missing parts supplied by reference TRBV14 and TRBJ2-3, is EAGVTQFPSHSVIEKGQTVTLRCDPISGHDNLYWYRRVMGKEIKFLLHFVKESKQDESGMPNNRFLAERTGGTYSTLKVQPAELEDSGVYFCASSHWQSSTDTQYFGPGTRLTVL.

The V and J genes are TRBV7-6 and TRBJ2-5; TRBD2 matches 9 bases. Trimming cost V 3 bases and J 5 bases; bases outside gene matches: 7. Germline lookup yields CDR1 SGHVS and CDR2 FNYEAQ. The CDR3 is made up of 15 amino acids. As DNA, the CDR3 is TGTGCCAGCAGCTTGGGAGCGGGGGGAACTGAGACCCAGTACTTC. Its protein product is CASSLGAGGTETQYF. Full variable domain (outside the CDR3, taken from reference TRBV7-6 and TRBJ2-5): GAGVSQSPRYKVTKRGQDVALRCDPISGHVSLYWYRQALGQGPEFLTYFNYEAQQDKSGLPNDRFSAERPEGSISTLTIQRTEQRDSAMYRCASSLGAGGTETQYFGPGTRLLVL.

The chain uses TRBV9 and TRBJ2-5; 8 bases are a match to TRBD1. V dropped 3 bases and J dropped 5; count of bases not matched to a gene: 6. This CDR3 spans 14 amino acids. The germline CDR1 and CDR2 sequences are SGDLS and YYNGEE. This chain's CDR3 is CASSARQGFETQYF. For the CDR3, the DNA is TGTGCCAGCAGCGCGAGACAGGGGTTTGAGACCCAGTACTTC.

The chain is built from TRBV10-3 and TRBJ2-2; D remains ambiguous. The ends were cut back, 4 bases at V and 0 bases at J, with 6 bases in the middle. This CDR3 comprises 14 residues. CDR1 and CDR2 (germline): ENHRY, SYGVKD. The CDR3: CAISGTSNTGELFF. For the CDR3, the DNA is TGTGCCATCAGTGGTACATCGAACACCGGGGAGCTGTTTTTT.

The chain recombines TRBV7-9 with TRBJ1-1; 9 bases line up with TRBD1. Germline V gene data show CDR1 as SEHNR and CDR2 as FQNEAQ (reference sequence). The V and J ends lost 4 bases and 11 bases, in that order; junction bases with no gene match: 5. The CDR3 totals 12 residues. CDR3 residues: CASSSGDRVAFF. In DNA, the CDR3 is TGTGCCAGCAGCTCGGGGGACAGGGTGGCTTTCTTT.

This clone was counted once. This chain joins TRBV7-9 and TRBJ2-5, with TRBD2 identical over 12 bases. The trim removed 1 base at V and 2 bases at J, leaving 2 bases unmatched. Germline V gene sequence: CDR1 SEHNR, CDR2 FQNEAQ (reference sequence). This CDR3 is 16 amino acids long. CDR3 region: CASSLGTSGEQETQYF. In DNA form, the CDR3 reads TGTGCCAGCAGCTTAGGGACTAGCGGGGAACAAGAGACCCAGTACTTC.

The J gene is TRBJ1-1, the V gene TRBV2; D not resolved. The germline V gene has CDR1 SNHLY and CDR2 FYNNEI. Trimming cost V 3 bases and J 4 bases, with 12 bases left between them. The length of the CDR3 is 14 residues. The CDR3 loop reads CASSEEGGVTEAFF. The CDR3 coding sequence is TGTGCCAGCAGTGAGGAGGGCGGGGTCACTGAAGCTTTCTTT.

J is TRBJ1-4 and V is TRBV9; D might be TRBD1 (6 bases). CDR3 length: 16 residues. V was cut by 4 bases and J by 0 bases, with 13 bases left in between. In germline, CDR1 is SGDLS, CDR2 YYNGEE. DNA of the CDR3: TGTGCCAGCAGCCCCGGGACAACCTCAACTAATGAAAAACTGTTTTTT. It is translated as CASSPGTTSTNEKLFF. Combining the CDR3 with reference TRBV9 and TRBJ1-4 gives the whole variable domain DSGVTQTPKHLITATGQRVTLRCSPRSGDLSVYWYQQSLDQGLQFLIQYYNGEERAKGNILERFSAQQFPDLHSELNLSSLELGDSALYFCASSPGTTSTNEKLFFGSGTQLSVL.

The chain employs TRBV7-6 and TRBJ2-4; perhaps TRBD2 as D (6 bases). CDR1 is SGHVS and CDR2 is FNYEAQ in the germline V gene. The CDR3 loop spans 17 amino acids. Trimming removed 0 bases from V and 1 base from J, with 13 bases in between. The CDR3 protein is CASSLAPRLAAKNIQYF. CDR3 sequence (DNA): TGTGCCAGCAGCTTAGCGCCCAGGCTAGCGGCCAAAAACATTCAGTACTTC.

This chain uses TRBV5-1 with TRBJ1-2; 7 bases line up with TRBD1. Germline values: CDR1 SGHRS, CDR2 YFSETQ. There are 14 residues in the CDR3. Trimming took 2 bases from V and 5 from J; bases not matched to a gene: 6. CDR3 in amino acids: CASSFVEGAYGYTF. CDR3 coding DNA: TGCGCCAGCAGCTTTGTAGAGGGGGCGTATGGCTACACCTTC.

The chain carries TRBV18 and TRBJ1-1, with 8 bases that match TRBD1. The CDR3 totals 16 residues. Trimming cost V 5 bases and J 8 bases; bases outside gene matches: 16. Germline CDR1 and CDR2: KGHSH and LQKENI. The CDR3 is CASSVDRGRDTWEAFF. The CDR3 nucleotides read TGTGCCAGCTCAGTCGACAGGGGACGAGATACATGGGAAGCTTTCTTT. The full variable domain, rest sourced from reference TRBV18 and TRBJ1-1, is NAGVMQNPRHLVRRRGQEARLRCSPMKGHSHVYWYRQLPEEGLKFMVYLQKENIIDESGMPKERFSAEFPKEGPSILRIQQVVRGDSAAYFCASSVDRGRDTWEAFFGQGTRLTVV.